The rows below give T cell receptor beta chains drawn from one sample of a study of control samples from healthy donors and cancer patients. TCRdb's copy holds only in-frame clones and misses some; the assay was immunoSEQ multiplex PCR. The profile shows around 68,000 clones, over 80% of them singletons. The source material was blood. The receptor source for this set is a man in his 60s in good health. Both conserved end residues are part of each CDR3. A D gene is named only where the DNA matches it firmly. Clone size is not always given. Where it is, it says once, few, many or a class for expanded clones.

CDR3 length	V gene	D gene	J gene	clone size	CDR3 DNA	CDR3 protein
15	TRBV4-1	NA	TRBJ2-1	NA	TGCGCCAGCAGCCTGGGCCCCTCCTTCTCCGGTGAGCAGTTCTTC	CASSLGPSFSGEQFF
16	TRBV6-2/TRBV6-3	NA	TRBJ1-5	NA	TGTGCCAGCAGTCAACAGGGTTATAGAAGCAATCAGCCCCAGCATTTT	CASSQQGYRSNQPQHF
15	TRBV19	TRBD1	TRBJ2-2	NA	TGTGCCAGTAGTCCGAGGGGGCTCGGCACCGGGGAGCTGTTTTTT	CASSPRGLGTGELFF
15	TRBV3-1/TRBV3-2	NA	TRBJ1-1	NA	TGTGCCAGCAGCCAAAATTACATCAGGGCCACTGAAGCTTTCTTT	CASSQNYIRATEAFF
14	TRBV28	NA	TRBJ1-6	NA	TGTGCCAGCAGTACAGGAAGGAGTAATTCACCCCTCCACTTT	CASSTGRSNSPLHF
14	TRBV21-1	NA	TRBJ1-6	NA	TGTGCCAGCAGCCTCCCGCCCGTAGTTTCACCCCTCCACTTT	CASSLPPVVSPLHF
15	TRBV6-6	NA	TRBJ2-3	once	TGTGCCAGCAGTTACCTAGGGGCTAGCACAGATACGCAGTATTTT	CASSYLGASTDTQYF
17	TRBV19	TRBD2	TRBJ2-3	NA	TGTGCCAGTAGTATAACTCTAGCGGGAGGGAGGACAGATACGCAGTATTTT	CASSITLAGGRTDTQYF
15	TRBV28	NA	TRBJ2-1	NA	TGTGCCAGCAGTTTTGGTGGCGGGTACTACAATGAGCAGTTCTTC	CASSFGGGYYNEQFF
17	TRBV5-1	TRBD2	TRBJ2-1	many	TGCGCCAGCAGCCAGAACGTAGCGGGGTCGTCCTACAATGAGCAGTTCTTC	CASSQNVAGSSYNEQFF
17	TRBV6-2/TRBV6-3	NA	TRBJ2-1	NA	TGTGCCAGCAGTTACTCGAGGTTCACAGTGGGGAACAATGAGCAGTTCTTC	CASSYSRFTVGNNEQFF
13	TRBV5-4	TRBD1	TRBJ2-7	NA	TGTGCCAGCTCGACAGGGGGGTACTACGAGCAGTACTTC	CASSTGGYYEQYF
17	TRBV19	NA	TRBJ2-1	once	TGTGCCAGTAGTAGGCGGTCCCTCGGACTGGGGGACAATGAGCAGTTCTTC	CASSRRSLGLGDNEQFF
15	TRBV19	NA	TRBJ2-1	NA	TGTGCCAGTAGTATAGATCTAGGAACCTACAATGAGCAGTTCTTC	CASSIDLGTYNEQFF
14	TRBV24-1	NA	TRBJ1-5	NA	TGTGCCACCAGTGAGCCTGAGACTTTGGCGCCCCAGCATTTT	CATSEPETLAPQHF
13	TRBV30	NA	TRBJ1-1	NA	TGTGCCTGGAGTGTGGGCGCGTACACTGAAGCTTTCTTT	CAWSVGAYTEAFF
16	TRBV11-1	NA	TRBJ2-2	NA	TGTGCCAGCAGCCGAGGGGGGGGCAGGCCCAACGGGGAGCTGTTTTTT	CASSRGGGRPNGELFF
17	TRBV4-2	TRBD1	TRBJ2-7	NA	TGTGCCAGCAGCCACGGCTGGGGTGACAGGGTCCGTTACGAGCAGTACTTC	CASSHGWGDRVRYEQYF
13	TRBV6-5	NA	TRBJ1-2	NA	TGTGCCAGCAGTCAGACGGCTAACTATGGCTACACCTTC	CASSQTANYGYTF
17	TRBV5-3	NA	TRBJ2-1	NA	TGTGCCAGAAGCCAAACGTTGAATGCTGGGGGGTACAATGAGCAGTTCTTC	CARSQTLNAGGYNEQFF
13	TRBV5-4	NA	TRBJ2-1	NA	TGTGCCAGCAGCGACCGACAAGTTAATGAGCAGTTCTTC	CASSDRQVNEQFF
15	TRBV3-1/TRBV3-2	NA	TRBJ1-1	few	TGTGCCAGCAGCCAACGCGGGACACGGAACACTGAAGCTTTCTTT	CASSQRGTRNTEAFF
10	TRBV3-1/TRBV3-2	NA	TRBJ2-5	once	TGTGCTGCGGGGCAAGAGACCCAGTACTTC	CAAGQETQYF
20	TRBV5-4	NA	TRBJ1-2	few	TGTGCCAGCAGCTTCATTGGGACTCACCGTGGGGGGGGCGGGAGCTATGGCTACACCTTC	CASSFIGTHRGGGGSYGYTF
16	TRBV5-4	TRBD2	TRBJ2-1	NA	TGTGCCAGCAGCTCCGGACTAGCGGCCTCCTACAATGAGCAGTTCTTC	CASSSGLAASYNEQFF
14	TRBV6-5	NA	TRBJ1-5	NA	TGTGCCAGCAGTTCGCAGGGGAGCAATCAGCCCCAGCATTTT	CASSSQGSNQPQHF
15	TRBV7-2	NA	TRBJ1-5	NA	TGTGCCAGCAGCTTAGGGGGGTCTAGCAATCAGCCCCAGCATTTT	CASSLGGSSNQPQHF
16	TRBV6-1	NA	TRBJ1-1	few	TGTGCCAGCAGTGAAGCGGCAGGGTGGATGAACACTGAAGCTTTCTTT	CASSEAAGWMNTEAFF
15	TRBV27	TRBD1	TRBJ1-5	few	TGTGCCAGCAGGCCACAGGGGCCCCTCAATCAGCCCCAGCATTTT	CASRPQGPLNQPQHF